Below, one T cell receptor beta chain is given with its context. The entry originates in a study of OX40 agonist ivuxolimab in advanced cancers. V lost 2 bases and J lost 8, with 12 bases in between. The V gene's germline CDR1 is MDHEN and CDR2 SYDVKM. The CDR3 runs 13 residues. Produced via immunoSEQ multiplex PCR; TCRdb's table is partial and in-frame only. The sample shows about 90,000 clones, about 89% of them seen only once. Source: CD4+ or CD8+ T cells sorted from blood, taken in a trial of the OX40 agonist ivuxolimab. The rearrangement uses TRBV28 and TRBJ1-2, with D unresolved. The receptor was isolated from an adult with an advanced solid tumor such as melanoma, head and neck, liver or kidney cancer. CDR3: CASSLKQGRGYTF. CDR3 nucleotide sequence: TGTGCCAGCAGTTTAAAACAAGGGCGCGGCTACACCTTC.